This T cell receptor beta chain emerged from a study of OX40 agonist ivuxolimab in advanced cancers. Across the study: Patients received intravenous ivuxolimab every 2 weeks at 0.01 to 10 mg/kg. Of the patients, three showed partial responses, one with hepatocellular carcinoma and two with cutaneous melanoma. Study-wide findings and caveats: The mean number of expanded clones was higher in CD8+ T cells than in CD4+. CD4+ and CD8+ blood T cells expanded clonally by week 6 at 0.1 to 3.0 mg/kg.

Germline V gene sequence: CDR1 MNHEY, CDR2 SVGAGI. With V trimmed by 0 bases and J by 1 base, 5 bases remained unmatched. The CDR3 is 16 amino acids. A remark on this clone: The antigen remains undetermined.

Measured with immunoSEQ multiplex PCR; TCRdb has only the in-frame clones, and not every one. This table holds about 71,000 clones, 84% found once. The sequences come from CD4+ or CD8+ T cells sorted from blood, collected in a trial of the OX40 agonist ivuxolimab. The sequence was obtained from an adult with an advanced solid tumor such as melanoma, head and neck, liver or kidney cancer. The chain links TRBV6-5 to TRBJ2-7; 8 bases agree with TRBD2. The CDR3 here is CASSYSKAGGSYEQYF. The CDR3 nucleotides read TGTGCCAGCAGTTACTCGAAGGCGGGAGGATCCTACGAGCAGTACTTC.